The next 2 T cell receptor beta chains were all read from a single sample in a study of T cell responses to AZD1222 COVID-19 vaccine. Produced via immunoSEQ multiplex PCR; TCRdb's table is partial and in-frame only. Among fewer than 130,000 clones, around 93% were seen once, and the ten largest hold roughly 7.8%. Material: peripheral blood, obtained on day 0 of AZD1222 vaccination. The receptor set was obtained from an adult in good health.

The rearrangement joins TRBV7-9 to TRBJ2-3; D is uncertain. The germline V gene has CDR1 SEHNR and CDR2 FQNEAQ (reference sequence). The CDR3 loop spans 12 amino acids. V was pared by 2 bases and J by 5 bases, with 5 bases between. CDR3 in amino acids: CASSLRQDTQYF. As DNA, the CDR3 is TGTGCCAGCAGCTTACGTCAAGATACGCAGTATTTT.

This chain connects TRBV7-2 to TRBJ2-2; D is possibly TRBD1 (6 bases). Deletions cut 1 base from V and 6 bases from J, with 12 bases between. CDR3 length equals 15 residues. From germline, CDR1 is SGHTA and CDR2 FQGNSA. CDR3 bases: TGTGCCAGCAGCTTAGGGCAGGGGACGGCCGGGGAGCTGTTTTTT. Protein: CASSLGQGTAGELFF.